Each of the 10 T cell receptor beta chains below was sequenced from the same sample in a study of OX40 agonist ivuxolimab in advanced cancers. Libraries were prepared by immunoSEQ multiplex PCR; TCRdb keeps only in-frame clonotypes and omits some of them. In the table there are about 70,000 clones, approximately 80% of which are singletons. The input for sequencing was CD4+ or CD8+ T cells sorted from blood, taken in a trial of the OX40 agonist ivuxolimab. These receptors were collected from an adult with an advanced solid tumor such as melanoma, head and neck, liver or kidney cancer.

The CDR3 DNA is TGTGCCAGCAGCCAGCTCGGGACTAGCGTTTTGGAGACCCAGTACTTC. Translating it yields CASSQLGTSVLETQYF. V gene TRBV5-4 combines with J gene TRBJ2-5, with 10 bases matching TRBD2. Looked up from germline, CDR1 is SGHNT and CDR2 is YYREEE (reference sequence). V lost 4 bases to trimming and J lost 5 bases; unmatched junction nucleotides: 11. The CDR3 is 16 residues long.

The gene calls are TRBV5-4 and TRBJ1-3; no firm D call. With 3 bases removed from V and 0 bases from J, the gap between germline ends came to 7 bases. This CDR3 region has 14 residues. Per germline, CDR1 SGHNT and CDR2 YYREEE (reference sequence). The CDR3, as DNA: TGTGCCAGCAGCTCCGGACCCTCTGGAAACACCATATATTTT. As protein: CASSSGPSGNTIYF.

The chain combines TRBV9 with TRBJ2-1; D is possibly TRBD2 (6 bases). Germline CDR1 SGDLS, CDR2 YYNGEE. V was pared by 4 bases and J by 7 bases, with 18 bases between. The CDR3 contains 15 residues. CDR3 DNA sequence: TGTGCCAGCAGCCCACCCATTCCGGGAGCGAATGAGCAGTTCTTC. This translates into CASSPPIPGANEQFF.

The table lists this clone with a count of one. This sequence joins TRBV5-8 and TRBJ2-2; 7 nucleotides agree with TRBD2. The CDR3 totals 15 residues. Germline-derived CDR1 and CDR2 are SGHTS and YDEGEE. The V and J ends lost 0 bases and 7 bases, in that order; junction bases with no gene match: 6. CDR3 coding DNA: TGTGCCAGCAGCTTGGGCCGCGGGGGAGGCGGGGAGCTGTTTTTT. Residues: CASSLGRGGGGELFF.

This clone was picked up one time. Written as DNA, the CDR3 is TGCGCCAGCAGCTGGGGACTGTCAGCAACTAATGAAAAACTGTTTTTT. Its protein product is CASSWGLSATNEKLFF. The V call is TRBV5-1, the J call TRBJ1-4; a possible D gene is TRBD1 (5 bases). Germline V CDR1 and CDR2: SGHRS, YFSETQ. The CDR3 runs 16 residues. Trimming left V 3 bases short and J 0 bases short, with 12 bases between.

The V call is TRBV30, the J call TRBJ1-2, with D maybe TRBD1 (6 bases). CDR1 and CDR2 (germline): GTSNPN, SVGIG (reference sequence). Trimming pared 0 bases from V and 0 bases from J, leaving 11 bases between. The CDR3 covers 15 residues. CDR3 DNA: TGTGCCTGGAGTGTTTTAGGGGGGACTAACTATGGCTACACCTTC. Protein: CAWSVLGGTNYGYTF. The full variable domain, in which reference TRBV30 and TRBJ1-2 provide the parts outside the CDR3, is SQTIHQWPATLVQPVGSPLSLECTVEGTSNPNLYWYRQAAGRGLQLLFYSVGIGQISSEVPQNLSASRPQDRQFILSSKKLLLSDSGFYLCAWSVLGGTNYGYTFGSGTRLTVV.

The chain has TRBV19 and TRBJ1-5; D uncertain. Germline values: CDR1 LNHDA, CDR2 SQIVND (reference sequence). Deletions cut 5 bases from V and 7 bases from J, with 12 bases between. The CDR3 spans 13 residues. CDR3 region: CASSGEGWQPQHF. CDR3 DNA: TGTGCCAGTAGTGGGGAGGGCTGGCAGCCCCAGCATTTT.

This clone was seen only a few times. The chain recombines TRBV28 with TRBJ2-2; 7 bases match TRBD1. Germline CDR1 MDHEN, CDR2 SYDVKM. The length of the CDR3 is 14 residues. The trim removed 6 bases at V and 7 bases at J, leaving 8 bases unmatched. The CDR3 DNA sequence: TGTGCCAGCAGCCCTCTAGACAGGGTCGGGGAGCTGTTTTTT. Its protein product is CASSPLDRVGELFF. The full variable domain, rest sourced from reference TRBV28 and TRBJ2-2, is DVKVTQSSRYLVKRTGEKVFLECVQDMDHENMFWYRQDPGLGLRLIYFSYDVKMKEKGDIPEGYSVSREKKERFSLILESASTNQTSMYLCASSPLDRVGELFFGEGSRLTVL.

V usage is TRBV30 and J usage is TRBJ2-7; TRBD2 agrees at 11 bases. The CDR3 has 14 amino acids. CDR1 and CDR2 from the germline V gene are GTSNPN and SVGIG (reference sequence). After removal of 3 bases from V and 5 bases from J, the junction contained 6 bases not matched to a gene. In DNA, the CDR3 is TGTGCCTGGAGCATAGCGGGAGGGCCCCACGAGCAGTACTTC. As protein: CAWSIAGGPHEQYF. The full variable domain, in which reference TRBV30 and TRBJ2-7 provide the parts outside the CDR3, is SQTIHQWPATLVQPVGSPLSLECTVEGTSNPNLYWYRQAAGRGLQLLFYSVGIGQISSEVPQNLSASRPQDRQFILSSKKLLLSDSGFYLCAWSIAGGPHEQYFGPGTRLTVT.

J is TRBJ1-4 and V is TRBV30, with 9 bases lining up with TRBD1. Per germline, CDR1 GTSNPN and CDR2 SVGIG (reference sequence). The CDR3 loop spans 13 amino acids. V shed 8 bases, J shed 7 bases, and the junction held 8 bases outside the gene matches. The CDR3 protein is CAGKQGAGEKLFF. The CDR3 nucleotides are TGTGCCGGCAAACAGGGGGCAGGTGAAAAACTGTTTTTT.